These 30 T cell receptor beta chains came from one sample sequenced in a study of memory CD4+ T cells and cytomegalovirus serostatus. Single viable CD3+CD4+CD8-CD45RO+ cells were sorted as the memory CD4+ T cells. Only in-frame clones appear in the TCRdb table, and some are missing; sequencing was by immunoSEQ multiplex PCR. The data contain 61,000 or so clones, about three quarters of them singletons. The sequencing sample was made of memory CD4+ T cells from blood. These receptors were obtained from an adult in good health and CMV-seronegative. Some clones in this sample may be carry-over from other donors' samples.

The CDR3 sequence: CASSQRQGNSPLHF. In DNA form, the CDR3 reads TGTGCCAGCAGCCAACGACAGGGGAATTCACCCCTCCACTTT. V is TRBV9 and J is TRBJ1-6; TRBD1 matches 8 bases. This CDR3 comprises 14 residues. V was pared by 4 bases and J by 7 bases, with 4 bases of the junction left unmatched. Germline assignment: CDR1 SGDLS and CDR2 YYNGEE.

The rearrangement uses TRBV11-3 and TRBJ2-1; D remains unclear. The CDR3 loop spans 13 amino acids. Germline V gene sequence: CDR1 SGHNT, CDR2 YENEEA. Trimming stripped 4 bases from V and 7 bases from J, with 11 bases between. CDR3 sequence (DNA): TGTGCCAGCAGCTGGAATGGGCAGAATGAGCAGTTCTTC. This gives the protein CASSWNGQNEQFF.

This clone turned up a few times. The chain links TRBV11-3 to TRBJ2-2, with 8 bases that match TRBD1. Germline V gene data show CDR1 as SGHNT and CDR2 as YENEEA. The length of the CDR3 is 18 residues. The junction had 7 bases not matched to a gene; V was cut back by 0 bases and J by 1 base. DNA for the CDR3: TGTGCCAGCAGCTTAGATCAAGGTGGGACAGGGAACACCGGGGAGCTGTTTTTT. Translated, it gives CASSLDQGGTGNTGELFF.

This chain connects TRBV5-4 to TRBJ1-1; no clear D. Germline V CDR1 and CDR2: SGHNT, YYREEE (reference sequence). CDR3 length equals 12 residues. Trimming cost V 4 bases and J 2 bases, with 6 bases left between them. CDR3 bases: TGTGCCAGCAGCGCAGGTAACACTGAAGCTTTCTTT. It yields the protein CASSAGNTEAFF.

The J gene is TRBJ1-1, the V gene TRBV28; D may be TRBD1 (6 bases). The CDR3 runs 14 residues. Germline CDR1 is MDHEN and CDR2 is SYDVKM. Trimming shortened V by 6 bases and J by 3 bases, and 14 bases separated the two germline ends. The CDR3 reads CASRLGGGHTEAFF. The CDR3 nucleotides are TGTGCCAGCAGACTCGGGGGGGGGCACACTGAAGCTTTCTTT.

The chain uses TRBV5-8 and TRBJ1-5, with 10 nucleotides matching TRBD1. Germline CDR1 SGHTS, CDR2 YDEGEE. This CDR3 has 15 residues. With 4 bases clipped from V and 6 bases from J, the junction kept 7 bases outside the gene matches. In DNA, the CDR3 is TGTGCCAGCAGCCCTCGGGACAGGGGATCTCAGCCCCAGCATTTT. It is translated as CASSPRDRGSQPQHF.

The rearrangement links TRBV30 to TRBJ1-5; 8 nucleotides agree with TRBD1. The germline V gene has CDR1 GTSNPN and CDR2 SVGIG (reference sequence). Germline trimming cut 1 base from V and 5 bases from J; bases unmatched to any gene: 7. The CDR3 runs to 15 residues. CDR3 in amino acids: CAWSGDGQGHQPQHF. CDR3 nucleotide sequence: TGTGCCTGGAGTGGCGATGGACAGGGACATCAGCCCCAGCATTTT.

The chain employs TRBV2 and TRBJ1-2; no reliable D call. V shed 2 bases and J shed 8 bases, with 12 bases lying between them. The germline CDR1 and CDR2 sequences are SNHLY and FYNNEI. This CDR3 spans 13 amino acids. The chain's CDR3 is CASSERASMGYTF. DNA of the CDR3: TGTGCCAGCAGTGAACGCGCAAGTATGGGCTACACCTTC.

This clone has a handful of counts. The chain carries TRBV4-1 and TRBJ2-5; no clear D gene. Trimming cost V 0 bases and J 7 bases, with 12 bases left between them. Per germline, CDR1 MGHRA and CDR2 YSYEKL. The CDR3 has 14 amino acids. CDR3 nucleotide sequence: TGCGCCAGCAGCCAAGATATCCAACCGGGGACCCAGTACTTC. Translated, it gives CASSQDIQPGTQYF.

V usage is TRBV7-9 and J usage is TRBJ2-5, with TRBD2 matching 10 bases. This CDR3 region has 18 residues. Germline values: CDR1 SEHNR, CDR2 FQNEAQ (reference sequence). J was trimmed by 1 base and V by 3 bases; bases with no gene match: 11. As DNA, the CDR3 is TGTGCCAGCAGCTTTTATAATTTTGTAGCGGGGGGCCAAGAGACCCAGTACTTC. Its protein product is CASSFYNFVAGGQETQYF. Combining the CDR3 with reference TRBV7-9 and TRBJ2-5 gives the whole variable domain DTGVSQNPRHKITKRGQNVTFRCDPISEHNRLYWYRQTLGQGPEFLTYFQNEAQLEKSRLLSDRFSAERPKGSFSTLEIQRTEQGDSAMYLCASSFYNFVAGGQETQYFGPGTRLLVL.

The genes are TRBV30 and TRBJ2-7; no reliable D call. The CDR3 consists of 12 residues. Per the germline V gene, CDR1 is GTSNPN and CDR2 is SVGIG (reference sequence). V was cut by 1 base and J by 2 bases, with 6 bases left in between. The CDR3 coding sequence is TGTGCCTGGAGTGGCGGTACCTACGAGCAGTACTTC. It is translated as CAWSGGTYEQYF.

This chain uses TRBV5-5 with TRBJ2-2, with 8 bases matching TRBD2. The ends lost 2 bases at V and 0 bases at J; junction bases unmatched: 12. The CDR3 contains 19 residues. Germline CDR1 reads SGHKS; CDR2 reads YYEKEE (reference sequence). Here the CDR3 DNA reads TGTGCCAGCAGCTTCCAGCGGGGGTTAAGCTCCTCGAACACCGGGGAGCTGTTTTTT. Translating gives CASSFQRGLSSSNTGELFF. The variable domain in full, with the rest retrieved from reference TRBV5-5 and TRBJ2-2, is DAGVTQSPTHLIKTRGQQVTLRCSPISGHKSVSWYQQVLGQGPQFIFQYYEKEERGRGNFPDRFSARQFPNYSSELNVNALLLGDSALYLCASSFQRGLSSSNTGELFFGEGSRLTVL.

CDR3 nucleotide sequence: TGTGCCATCAGTAGTCGGACAGGGGGGAATGAGCAGTTCTTC. It specifies CAISSRTGGNEQFF. The V gene is TRBV10-3, the J gene TRBJ2-1, with TRBD1 matching over 10 bases. CDR3 size: 14 residues. The germline gives CDR1 ENHRY, CDR2 SYGVKD. V shed 5 bases and J 7 bases; nucleotides not matched to a gene: 5.

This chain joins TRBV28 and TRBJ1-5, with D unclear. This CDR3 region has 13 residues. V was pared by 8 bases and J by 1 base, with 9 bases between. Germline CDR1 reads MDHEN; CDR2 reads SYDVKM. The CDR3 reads CASRVGSNQPQHF. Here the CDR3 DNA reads TGTGCCAGCCGAGTAGGGAGCAATCAGCCCCAGCATTTT.

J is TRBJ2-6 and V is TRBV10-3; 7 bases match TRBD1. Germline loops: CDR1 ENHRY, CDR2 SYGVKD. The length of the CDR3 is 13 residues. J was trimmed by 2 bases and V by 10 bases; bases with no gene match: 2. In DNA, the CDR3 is TGTGCCAGCCAGGGGGCTGGGGCCAACGTCCTGACTTTC. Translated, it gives CASQGAGANVLTF.

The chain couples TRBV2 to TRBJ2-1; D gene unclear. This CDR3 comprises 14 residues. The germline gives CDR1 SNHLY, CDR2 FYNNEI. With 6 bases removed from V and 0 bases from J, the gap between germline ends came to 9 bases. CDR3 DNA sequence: TGTGCCAGCAGCGAGAAAAGCTCCTACAATGAGCAGTTCTTC. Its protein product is CASSEKSSYNEQFF.

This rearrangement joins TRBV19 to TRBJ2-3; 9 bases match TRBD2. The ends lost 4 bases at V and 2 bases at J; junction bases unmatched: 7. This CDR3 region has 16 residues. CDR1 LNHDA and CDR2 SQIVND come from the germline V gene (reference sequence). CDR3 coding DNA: TGTGCCAGTAGTACCATAGCGGGGGTTACCACAGATACGCAGTATTTT. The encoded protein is CASSTIAGVTTDTQYF. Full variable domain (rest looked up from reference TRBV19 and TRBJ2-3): DGGITQSPKYLFRKEGQNVTLSCEQNLNHDAMYWYRQDPGQGLRLIYYSQIVNDFQKGDIAEGYSVSREKKESFPLTVTSAQKNPTAFYLCASSTIAGVTTDTQYFGPGTRLTVL.

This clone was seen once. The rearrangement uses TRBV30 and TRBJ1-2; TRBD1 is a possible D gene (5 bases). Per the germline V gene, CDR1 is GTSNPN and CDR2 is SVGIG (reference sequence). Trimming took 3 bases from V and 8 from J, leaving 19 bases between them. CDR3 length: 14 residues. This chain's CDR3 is CAWRPGLLRGGYTF. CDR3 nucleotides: TGTGCCTGGAGACCAGGGCTCCTCCGGGGAGGCTACACCTTC.

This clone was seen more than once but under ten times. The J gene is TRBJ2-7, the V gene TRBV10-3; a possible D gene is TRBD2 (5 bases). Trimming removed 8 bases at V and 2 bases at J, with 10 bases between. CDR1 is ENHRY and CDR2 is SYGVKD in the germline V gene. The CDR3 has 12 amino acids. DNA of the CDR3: TGTGCCATCGCCAGCGGCCCCTACGAGCAGTACTTC. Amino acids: CAIASGPYEQYF.

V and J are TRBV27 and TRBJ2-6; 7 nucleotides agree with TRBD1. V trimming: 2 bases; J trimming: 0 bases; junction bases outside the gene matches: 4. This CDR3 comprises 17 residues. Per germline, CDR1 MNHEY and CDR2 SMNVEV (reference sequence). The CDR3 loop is CASSLVGGHSGANVLTF. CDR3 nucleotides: TGTGCCAGCAGTTTAGTAGGGGGCCACTCTGGGGCCAACGTCCTGACTTTC.

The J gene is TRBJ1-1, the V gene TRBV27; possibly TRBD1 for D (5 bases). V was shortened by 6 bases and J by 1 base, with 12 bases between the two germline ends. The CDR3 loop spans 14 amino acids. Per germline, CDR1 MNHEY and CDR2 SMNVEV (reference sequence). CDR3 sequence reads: CASRETGWNTEAFF. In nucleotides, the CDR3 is TGTGCCAGCAGAGAAACAGGCTGGAACACTGAAGCTTTCTTT.

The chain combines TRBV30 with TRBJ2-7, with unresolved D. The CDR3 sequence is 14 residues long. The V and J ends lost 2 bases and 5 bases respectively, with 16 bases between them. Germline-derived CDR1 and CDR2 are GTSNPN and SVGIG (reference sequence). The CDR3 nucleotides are TGTGCCTGGAGTACACCCCGGACCGGACACGAGCAGTACTTC. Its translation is CAWSTPRTGHEQYF.

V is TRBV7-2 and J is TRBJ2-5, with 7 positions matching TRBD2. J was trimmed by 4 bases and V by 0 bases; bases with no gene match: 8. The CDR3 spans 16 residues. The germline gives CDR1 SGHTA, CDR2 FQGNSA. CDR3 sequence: CASSLAPQRGRETQYF. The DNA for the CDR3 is TGTGCCAGCAGCTTAGCCCCCCAGCGGGGCCGAGAGACCCAGTACTTC.

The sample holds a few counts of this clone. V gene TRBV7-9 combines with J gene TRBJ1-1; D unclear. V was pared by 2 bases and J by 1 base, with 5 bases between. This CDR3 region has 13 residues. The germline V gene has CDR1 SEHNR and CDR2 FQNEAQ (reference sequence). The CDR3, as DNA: TGTGCCAGCAGCTTAAGGGAGAACACTGAAGCTTTCTTT. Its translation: CASSLRENTEAFF.

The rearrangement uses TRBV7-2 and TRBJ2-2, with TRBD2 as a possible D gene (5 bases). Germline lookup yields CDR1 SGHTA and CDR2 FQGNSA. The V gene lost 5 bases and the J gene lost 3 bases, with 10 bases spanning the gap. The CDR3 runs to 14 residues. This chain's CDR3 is CASSQWGDTGELFF. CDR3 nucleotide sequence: TGTGCCAGCAGCCAATGGGGAGACACCGGGGAGCTGTTTTTT.

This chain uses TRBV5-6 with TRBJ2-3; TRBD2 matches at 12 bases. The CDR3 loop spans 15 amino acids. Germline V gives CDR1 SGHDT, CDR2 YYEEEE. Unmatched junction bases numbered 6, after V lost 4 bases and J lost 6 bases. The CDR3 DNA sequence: TGTGCCAGCAGCGAGACTAGCGGGAGTAGGGATACGCAGTATTTT. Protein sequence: CASSETSGSRDTQYF.

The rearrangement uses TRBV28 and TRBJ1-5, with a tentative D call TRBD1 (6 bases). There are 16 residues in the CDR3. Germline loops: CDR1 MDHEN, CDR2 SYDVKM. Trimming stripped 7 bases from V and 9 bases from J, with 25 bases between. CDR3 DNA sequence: TGTGCCAGCATTCCTTCAGGGGTGCGGGGGGGTAGGCCCCAGCATTTT. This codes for CASIPSGVRGGRPQHF.

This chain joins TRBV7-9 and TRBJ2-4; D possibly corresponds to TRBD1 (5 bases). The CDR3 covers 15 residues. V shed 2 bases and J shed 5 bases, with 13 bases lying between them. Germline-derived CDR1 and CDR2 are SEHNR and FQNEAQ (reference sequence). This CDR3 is CASSLKAGIQNIQYF. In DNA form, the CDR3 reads TGTGCCAGCAGCTTAAAAGCAGGGATACAAAACATTCAGTACTTC.

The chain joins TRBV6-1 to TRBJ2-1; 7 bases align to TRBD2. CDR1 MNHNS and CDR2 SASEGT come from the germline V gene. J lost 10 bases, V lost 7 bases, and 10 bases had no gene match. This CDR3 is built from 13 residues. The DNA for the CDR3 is TGTGCCAGCACCTCTAGCGGACTCGGGGAGCAGTTCTTC. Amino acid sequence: CASTSSGLGEQFF.

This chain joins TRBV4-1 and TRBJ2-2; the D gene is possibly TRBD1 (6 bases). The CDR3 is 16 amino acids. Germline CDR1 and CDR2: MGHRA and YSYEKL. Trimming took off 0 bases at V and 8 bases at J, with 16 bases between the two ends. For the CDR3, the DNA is TGCGCCAGCAGCCAAGAAAACAGGGTGAGATCGGGGGAGCTGTTTTTT. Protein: CASSQENRVRSGELFF.